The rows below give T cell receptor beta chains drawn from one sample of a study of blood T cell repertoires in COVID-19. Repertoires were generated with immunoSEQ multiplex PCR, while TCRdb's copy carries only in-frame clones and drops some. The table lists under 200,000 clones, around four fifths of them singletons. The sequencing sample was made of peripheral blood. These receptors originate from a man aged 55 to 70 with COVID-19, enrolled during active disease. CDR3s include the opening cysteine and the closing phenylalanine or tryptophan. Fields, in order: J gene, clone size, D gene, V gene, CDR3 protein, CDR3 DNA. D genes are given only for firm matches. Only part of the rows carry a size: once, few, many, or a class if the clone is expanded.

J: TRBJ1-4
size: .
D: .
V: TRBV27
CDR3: CASSFIAQANEKLFF
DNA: TGTGCCAGCAGTTTTATAGCCCAAGCTAATGAAAAACTGTTTTTT

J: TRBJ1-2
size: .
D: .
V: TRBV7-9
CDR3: CAAGPDYGYTF
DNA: TGTGCCGCAGGGCCCGACTATGGCTACACCTTC

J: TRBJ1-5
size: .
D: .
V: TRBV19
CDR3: CASSIDSGNQPQHF
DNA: TGTGCCAGTAGTATAGATTCGGGGAATCAGCCCCAGCATTTT

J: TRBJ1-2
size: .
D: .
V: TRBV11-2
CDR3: CASSLFQGSYGYTF
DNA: TGTGCCAGCAGCTTATTCCAGGGTAGCTATGGCTACACCTTC

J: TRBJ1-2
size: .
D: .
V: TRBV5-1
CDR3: CASGRGNSNYGYTF
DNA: TGCGCCAGCGGACGAGGGAATTCTAACTATGGCTACACCTTC

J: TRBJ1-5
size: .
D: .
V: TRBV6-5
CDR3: CASSYLKGQPQHF
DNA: TGTGCCAGCAGTTACCTTAAGGGGCAGCCCCAGCATTTT

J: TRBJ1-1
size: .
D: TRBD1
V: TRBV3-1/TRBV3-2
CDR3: CASSQGPGQGAGTEAFF
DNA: TGTGCCAGCAGCCAAGGCCCTGGACAGGGGGCAGGGACTGAAGCTTTCTTT

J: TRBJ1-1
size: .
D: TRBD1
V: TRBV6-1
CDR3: CASSDPGQGDTEAFF
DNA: TGTGCCAGCAGTGACCCCGGACAGGGGGACACTGAAGCTTTCTTT

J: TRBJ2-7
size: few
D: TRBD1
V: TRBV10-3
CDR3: CAISMVGTGDYEQYF
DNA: TGTGCCATTTCCATGGTGGGGACAGGGGACTACGAGCAGTACTTC

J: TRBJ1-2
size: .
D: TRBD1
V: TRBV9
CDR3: CASSVGQGWYGYTF
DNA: TGTGCCAGCAGCGTAGGACAGGGGTGGTATGGCTACACCTTC

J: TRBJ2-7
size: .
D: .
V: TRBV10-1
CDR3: CASNSGQSPGEQYF
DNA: TGCGCCAGCAACTCTGGACAGTCTCCGGGTGAGCAGTACTTC

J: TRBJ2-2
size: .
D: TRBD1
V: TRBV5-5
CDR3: CASSGDRGPMTGELFF
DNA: TGTGCCAGCAGCGGGGACAGGGGGCCGATGACCGGGGAGCTGTTTTTT

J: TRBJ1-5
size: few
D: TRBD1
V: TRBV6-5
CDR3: CASSLEGDRGQPQHF
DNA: TGTGCCAGCAGCCTCGAAGGGGACAGAGGCCAGCCCCAGCATTTT

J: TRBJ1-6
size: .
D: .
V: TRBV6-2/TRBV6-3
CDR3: CASSYGGYNSPLHF
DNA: TGTGCCAGCAGTTACGGGGGGTATAATTCACCCCTCCACTTT

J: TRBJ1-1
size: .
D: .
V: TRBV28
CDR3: CASRVQVLNTEAFF
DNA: TGTGCCAGCAGGGTACAGGTGCTAAACACTGAAGCTTTCTTT

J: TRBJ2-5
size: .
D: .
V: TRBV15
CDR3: CATSRDRGPQETQYF
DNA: TGTGCCACCAGCAGAGATCGCGGGCCCCAAGAGACCCAGTACTTC

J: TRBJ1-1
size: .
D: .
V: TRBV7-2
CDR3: CASSFSGNTEAFF
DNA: TGTGCCAGCAGCTTTTCGGGGAACACTGAAGCTTTCTTT

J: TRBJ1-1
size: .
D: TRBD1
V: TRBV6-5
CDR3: CASSLQGHTEAFF
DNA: TGTGCCAGCAGTCTACAGGGGCACACTGAAGCTTTCTTT

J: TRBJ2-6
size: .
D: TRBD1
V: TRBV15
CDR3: CATSSRQGGGSGANVLTF
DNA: TGTGCCACCAGCAGCCGACAGGGGGGCGGTTCTGGGGCCAACGTCCTGACTTTC

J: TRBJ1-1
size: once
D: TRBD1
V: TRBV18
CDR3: CASSPGRGRMNTEAFF
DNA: TGTGCCAGCTCACCAGGAAGGGGGCGGATGAACACTGAAGCTTTCTTT

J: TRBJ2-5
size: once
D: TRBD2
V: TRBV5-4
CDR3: CASHGGVGGETQYF
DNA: TGTGCCAGCCATGGGGGGGTTGGGGGAGAGACCCAGTACTTC

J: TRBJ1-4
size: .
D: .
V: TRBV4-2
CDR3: CASSPPGESEKLFF
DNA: TGTGCCAGCAGCCCTCCAGGGGAGAGCGAAAAACTGTTTTTT

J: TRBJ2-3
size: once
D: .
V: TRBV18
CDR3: CASSPRADARATDTQYF
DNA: TGTGCCAGCTCACCGAGGGCGGACGCTAGGGCCACAGATACGCAGTATTTT

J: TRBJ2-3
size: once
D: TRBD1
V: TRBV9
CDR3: CASTMQGVSTDTQYF
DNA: TGTGCCAGCACAATGCAGGGGGTTAGCACAGATACGCAGTATTTT

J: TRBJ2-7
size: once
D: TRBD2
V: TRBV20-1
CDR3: CSASSGRAPYEQYF
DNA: TGCAGTGCTAGTAGTGGGAGGGCCCCCTACGAGCAGTACTTC

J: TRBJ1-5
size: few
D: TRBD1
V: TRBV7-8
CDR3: CASSLDNRGLSRQPQHF
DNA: TGTGCCAGCAGCTTAGATAACAGGGGGCTGTCTAGACAGCCCCAGCATTTT

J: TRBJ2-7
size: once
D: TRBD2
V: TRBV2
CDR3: CASRRESYEQYF
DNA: TGTGCCAGCAGGCGGGAGTCCTACGAGCAGTACTTC

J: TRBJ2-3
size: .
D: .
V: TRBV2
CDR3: CASSDGRFTDTQYF
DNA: TGTGCCAGCAGTGACGGCAGGTTCACAGATACGCAGTATTTT

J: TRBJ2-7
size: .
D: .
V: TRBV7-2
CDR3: CASSLAGAETSWGRDF
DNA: TGTGCCAGCAGCTTAGCGGGTGCGGAGACCAGCTGGGGCAGGGACTTC

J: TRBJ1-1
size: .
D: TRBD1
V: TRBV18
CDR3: CASSRNRGDTEAFF
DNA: TGTGCCAGCTCACGAAACAGGGGAGACACTGAAGCTTTCTTT

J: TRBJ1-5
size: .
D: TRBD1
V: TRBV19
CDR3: CASRRAGGHQPQHF
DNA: TGTGCCAGTAGAAGGGCAGGGGGCCATCAGCCCCAGCATTTT

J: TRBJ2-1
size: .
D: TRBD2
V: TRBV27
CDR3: CASSQTSGAYNEQFF
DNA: TGTGCCAGCAGCCAAACTAGCGGGGCTTACAATGAGCAGTTCTTC

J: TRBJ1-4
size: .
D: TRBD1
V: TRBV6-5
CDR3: CASLDRGRSEKLFF
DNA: TGTGCCAGCCTAGACAGGGGAAGGAGCGAAAAACTGTTTTTT

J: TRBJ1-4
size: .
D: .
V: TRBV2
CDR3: CASTGRGGEKLFF
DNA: TGTGCCAGCACGGGCAGGGGCGGAGAAAAACTGTTTTTT

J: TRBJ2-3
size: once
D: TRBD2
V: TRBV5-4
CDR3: CASSLGVGSGRQDTQYF
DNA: TGTGCCAGCAGCTTGGGGGTTGGCAGCGGGAGACAAGATACGCAGTATTTT

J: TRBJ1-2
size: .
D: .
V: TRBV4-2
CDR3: CASSLEGGQNGYTF
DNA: TGTGCCAGCAGCCTCGAGGGGGGGCAGAATGGCTACACCTTC

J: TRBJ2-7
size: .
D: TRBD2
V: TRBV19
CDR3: CASSRTSGDTYEQYF
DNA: TGTGCCAGTAGTAGGACTAGCGGGGACACCTACGAGCAGTACTTC

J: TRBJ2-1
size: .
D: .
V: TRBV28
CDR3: CASSPPGITVNEQFF
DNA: TGTGCCAGCAGTCCTCCCGGGATTACCGTCAATGAGCAGTTCTTC

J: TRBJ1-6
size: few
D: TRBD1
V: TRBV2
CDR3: CASSELQGATYNSPLHF
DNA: TGTGCCAGCAGTGAACTTCAGGGGGCAACCTATAATTCACCCCTCCACTTT

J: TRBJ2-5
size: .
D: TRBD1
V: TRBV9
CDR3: CASSETTGGETQYF
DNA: TGTGCCAGCAGCGAAACGACAGGGGGAGAGACCCAGTACTTC

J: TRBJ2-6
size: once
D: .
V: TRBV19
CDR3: CASSPSHSSSGANVLTF
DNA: TGTGCCAGTAGTCCTAGCCACAGTAGCTCTGGGGCCAACGTCCTGACTTTC

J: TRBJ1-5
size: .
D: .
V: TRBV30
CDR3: CAWSVSDTNQPQHF
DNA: TGTGCCTGGAGTGTCAGTGACACTAATCAGCCCCAGCATTTT

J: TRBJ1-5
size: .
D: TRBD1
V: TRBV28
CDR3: CASSSQGGLQPQHF
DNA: TGTGCCAGCAGCTCCCAGGGGGGTCTGCAGCCCCAGCATTTT

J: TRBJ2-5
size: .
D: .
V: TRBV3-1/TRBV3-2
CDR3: CASSQALAERQETQYF
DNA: TGTGCCAGCAGCCAGGCATTAGCGGAGAGGCAAGAGACCCAGTACTTC

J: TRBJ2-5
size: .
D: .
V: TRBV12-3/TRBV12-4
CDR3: CATGGHNQETQYF
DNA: TGTGCCACCGGGGGGCACAACCAAGAGACCCAGTACTTC

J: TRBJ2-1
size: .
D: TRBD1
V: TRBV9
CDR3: CASSRQGVSYNEQFF
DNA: TGTGCCAGCAGTAGACAGGGGGTCTCCTACAATGAGCAGTTCTTC

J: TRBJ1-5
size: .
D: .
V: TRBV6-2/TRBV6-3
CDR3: CASSYSAQSNQPQHF
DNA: TGTGCCAGCAGTTACTCGGCTCAGAGCAATCAGCCCCAGCATTTT

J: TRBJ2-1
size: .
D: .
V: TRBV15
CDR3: CATSRNLGTSNEQFF
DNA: TGTGCCACCAGCAGAAACCTGGGGACTTCCAATGAGCAGTTCTTC

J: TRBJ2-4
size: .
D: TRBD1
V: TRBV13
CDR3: CASSLASTDRGGIQYF
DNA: TGTGCCAGCAGCTTAGCCTCGACCGACAGGGGAGGCATTCAGTACTTC

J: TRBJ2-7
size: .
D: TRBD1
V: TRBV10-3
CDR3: CAISAGTGVYEQYF
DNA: TGTGCCATCAGTGCCGGGACAGGGGTCTACGAGCAGTACTTC

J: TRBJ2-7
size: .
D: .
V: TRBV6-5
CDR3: CASNYGTAWVSYEQYF
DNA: TGTGCCAGCAATTACGGCACAGCCTGGGTTTCCTACGAGCAGTACTTC

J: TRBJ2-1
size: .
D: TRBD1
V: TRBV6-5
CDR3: CASSSGTGRTYNEQFF
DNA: TGTGCCAGCAGTTCTGGGACAGGTCGTACCTACAATGAGCAGTTCTTC

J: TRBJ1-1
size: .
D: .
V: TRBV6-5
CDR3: CASTHLGEEAFF
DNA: TGTGCCAGCACCCACCTTGGGGAGGAAGCTTTCTTT

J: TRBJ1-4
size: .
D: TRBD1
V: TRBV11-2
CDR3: CASSSPLDRVGRPNEKLFF
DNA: TGTGCCAGCAGCTCACCGCTGGACAGGGTAGGCAGGCCTAATGAAAAACTGTTTTTT

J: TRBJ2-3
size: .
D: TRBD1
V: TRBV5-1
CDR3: CASSLSRQGTDTQYF
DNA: TGCGCCAGCAGCTTGTCCCGACAGGGTACAGATACGCAGTATTTT